This section outlines one T cell receptor (beta chain) sequence together with its context. Repertoires were generated with immunoSEQ multiplex PCR, while TCRdb's copy carries only in-frame clones and drops some. Among a few hundred thousand clones listed, roughly 94% were seen once. The data were obtained in a study of shared T cell receptors in the human thymus. The CDR3 loop spans 16 amino acids. V was cut by 1 base and J by 0 bases, with 11 bases left in between. Germline assignment: CDR1 SGHTA and CDR2 FQGNSA. The sample comprised thymocytes. The receptor was isolated from a human donor. The V and J genes are TRBV7-2 and TRBJ2-3; D gene unclear. In DNA, the CDR3 is TGTGCCAGCAGCTTAGGGGGATTACTCAGCACAGATACGCAGTATTTT. Its protein product is CASSLGGLLSTDTQYF.